This T cell receptor (beta chain) derives from a study of regulatory T cells in long-lasting Graves disease. Background on the study: The definition of persistent Graves' disease was over 5 years of antithyroid drugs with positive TSH receptor antibodies. Study-wide findings and caveats: The study found TRBV28, TRBJ1-2 and TRBJ2-5 favored in persistent disease.

CDR3 length equals 15 residues. With 5 bases clipped from V and 5 bases from J, the junction kept 10 bases outside the gene matches. Per the germline V gene, CDR1 is SGHTA and CDR2 is FQGNSA. At least ten counts were recorded for this clonotype. Its antigen is still unknown. This sample's time point: persistent/refractory GD, antithyroid drugs over 5 years with positive TRAb. Following extraction of RNA from PBMCs, that RNA was used to make the TCR library. All patients originated from an endocrinology department located in Xi'an, China. A blood draw put 8.5 to 10 milliliters of peripheral blood into EDTA tubes. Researchers made TCR beta libraries by using iRepertoire HTBI primers and running Arm-PCR on CDR3 regions. TCRdb reanalysed the multiplex PCR reads using MiXCR and keeps one entry per CDR3 protein. The table shows approximately 380,000 distinct CDR3 sequences, with around 20% occurring only once.

This receptor was obtained from a female donor with Graves disease. The starting material was peripheral blood mononuclear cells (PBMCs), obtained when the disease was refractory, from a patient treated with antithyroid drugs. The chain combines TRBV7-2 with TRBJ2-5; 8 positions match TRBD2. Here the CDR3 DNA reads TGTGCCAGCAGCGTTAGCGGGGCCGTTGTGGAGACCCAGTACTTC. It is translated as CASSVSGAVVETQYF. Together with reference TRBV7-2 and TRBJ2-5, the CDR3 gives the full variable domain: GAGVSQSPSNKVTEKGKDVELRCDPISGHTALYWYRQSLGQGLEFLIYFQGNSAPDKSGLPSDRFSAERTGGSVSTLTIQRTQQEDSAVYLCASSVSGAVVETQYFGPGTRLLVL.